The 8 T cell receptor beta chains below were found in one sample sequenced in a study of Ad26.COV2.S vaccination and SARS-CoV-2 variants. Using immunoSEQ multiplex PCR, the repertoire was profiled, and TCRdb retains in-frame clones only, with some absent. The sample comprises more than 300,000 clones, about 89% of which are singletons, and around 4.5% rests with the top ten. Treatment denoted: some 19 received Ad26.COV2.S at low or high dose, single or two shots; 5 received placebo; per-sample allocation not given. Samples analyzed were those drawn on day 63 after the first vaccine or placebo injection. The sequenced sample was peripheral blood, obtained in a trial of Ad26.COV2.S vaccine versus placebo. These receptor sequences come from a person aged 18-65 years who received the Ad26.COV2.S COVID-19 vaccine or a placebo.

The chain joins TRBV9 to TRBJ2-3; unclear D gene. The CDR3 is 15 amino acids. Germline V gene lookup returns CDR1 SGDLS and CDR2 YYNGEE. Trimming left V 4 bases short and J 1 base short, with 13 bases between. The CDR3, as DNA: TGTGCCAGCAGCCCCAGCAGCGCTCGCACAGATACGCAGTATTTT. This codes for CASSPSSARTDTQYF.

The V and J genes are TRBV5-1 and TRBJ2-7, with 11 bases aligning to TRBD1. CDR3 length: 13 residues. Trimming cost V 4 bases and J 6 bases; bases outside gene matches: 3. Germline V CDR1 and CDR2: SGHRS, YFSETQ. For the CDR3, the DNA is TGCGCCAGCAGCCTTGGACAGGGGGCCGAGCAGTACTTC. Its translation is CASSLGQGAEQYF. Filled out from reference TRBV5-1 and TRBJ2-7, the complete variable domain reads KAGVTQTPRYLIKTRGQQVTLSCSPISGHRSVSWYQQTPGQGLQFLFEYFSETQRNKGNFPGRFSGRQFSNSRSEMNVSTLELGDSALYLCASSLGQGAEQYFGPGTRLTVT.

This clone was found once. This chain connects TRBV18 to TRBJ2-2; D may be TRBD2 (6 bases). Germline loops: CDR1 KGHSH, CDR2 LQKENI. The V gene lost 5 bases and the J gene lost 4 bases, with 17 bases spanning the gap. This CDR3 region has 16 residues. The CDR3 reads CASSALLAASTGELFF. In nucleotides, the CDR3 is TGTGCCAGCTCAGCCTTACTAGCTGCGAGCACCGGGGAGCTGTTTTTT.

The chain combines TRBV27 with TRBJ1-6, with TRBD1 matching over 7 bases. This CDR3 spans 15 amino acids. CDR1 MNHEY and CDR2 SMNVEV come from the germline V gene (reference sequence). The trim removed 2 bases at V and 8 bases at J, leaving 6 bases unmatched. The CDR3 sequence: CASSLVGGTYSPLHF. The DNA for the CDR3 is TGTGCCAGCAGTTTAGTAGGGGGCACTTATTCACCCCTCCACTTT.

CDR3 loop: CASSPPGTRKETQYF. The CDR3 DNA follows: TGTGCCAGCAGCCCACCCGGGACTAGGAAAGAGACCCAGTACTTC. V and J are TRBV7-2 and TRBJ2-5; TRBD2 matches 8 bases. The V and J ends lost 5 bases and 3 bases, in that order; junction bases with no gene match: 8. This CDR3 spans 15 amino acids. The germline CDR1 and CDR2 sequences are SGHTA and FQGNSA.

The chain employs TRBV13 and TRBJ2-2; perhaps TRBD1 as D (6 bases). V lost 5 bases and J lost 5, with 9 bases in between. CDR1 and CDR2 (germline): PRHDT, FYEKMQ (reference sequence). This CDR3 has 13 amino acids. This CDR3 reads CASSLDRTGELFF. In nucleotides, the CDR3 is TGTGCCAGCAGCCTCGACAGGACCGGGGAGCTGTTTTTT.

This chain uses TRBV5-4 with TRBJ1-4; no definite D call. With 2 bases removed from V and 6 bases from J, the gap between germline ends came to 8 bases. The CDR3 is 13 residues long. From germline, CDR1 is SGHNT and CDR2 YYREEE (reference sequence). In DNA, the CDR3 is TGTGCCAGCAGCTTTCCGGAGGATGAAAAACTGTTTTTT. Protein sequence: CASSFPEDEKLFF.

The V and J genes are TRBV18 and TRBJ2-3; D is uncertain. V was cut by 3 bases and J by 2 bases, with 12 bases left in between. This CDR3 spans 15 amino acids. Germline CDR1 is KGHSH and CDR2 is LQKENI. CDR3 sequence reads: CASSPQGLNTDTQYF. For the CDR3, the DNA is TGTGCCAGCTCACCGCAAGGGCTAAACACAGATACGCAGTATTTT.